This T cell receptor beta chain was sequenced for a study of OX40 agonist ivuxolimab in advanced cancers. For the study at large: The study reported partial responses in three patients: one hepatocellular carcinoma, two cutaneous melanoma.

Sequenced by immunoSEQ multiplex PCR; TCRdb stores in-frame clones only, minus some. Seen here are about 25,000 clones, 65% to 90% observed once, and the top ten hold around 15%. This CDR3 has 15 residues. The germline V gene has CDR1 SGDLS and CDR2 YYNGEE. V lost 0 bases, J lost 4 bases, and 5 bases stayed unmatched. The sequence derives from an adult with an advanced solid tumor such as melanoma, head and neck, liver or kidney cancer. V is TRBV9 and J is TRBJ2-7; 9 nucleotides match TRBD1. The sample consisted of CD4+ or CD8+ T cells sorted from blood, taken in a trial of the OX40 agonist ivuxolimab. CDR3 region: CASSVVGTGMYEQYF. For the CDR3, the DNA is TGTGCCAGCAGCGTAGTGGGGACAGGGATGTACGAGCAGTACTTC.